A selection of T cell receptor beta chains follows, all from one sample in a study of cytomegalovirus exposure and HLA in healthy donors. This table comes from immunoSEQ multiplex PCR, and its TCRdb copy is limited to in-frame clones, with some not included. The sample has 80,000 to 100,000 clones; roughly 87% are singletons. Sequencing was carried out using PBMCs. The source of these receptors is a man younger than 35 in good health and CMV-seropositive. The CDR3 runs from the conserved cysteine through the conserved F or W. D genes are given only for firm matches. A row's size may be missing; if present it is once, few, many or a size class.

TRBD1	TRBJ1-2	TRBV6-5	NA	CASSRTGDGYTF	TGTGCCAGCAGTCGGACAGGGGATGGCTACACCTTC
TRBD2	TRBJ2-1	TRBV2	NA	CASSFAGLAGNEQFF	TGTGCCAGCAGTTTCGCGGGACTAGCGGGGAATGAGCAGTTCTTC
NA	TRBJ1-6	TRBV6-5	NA	CASSTPGVNSPLHF	TGTGCCAGCAGTACTCCAGGGGTTAATTCACCCCTCCACTTT
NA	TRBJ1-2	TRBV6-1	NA	CASSESQANYGYTF	TGTGCCAGCAGTGAATCACAGGCTAACTATGGCTACACCTTC
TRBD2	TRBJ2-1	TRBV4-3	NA	CASSQGASGVFNEQFF	TGCGCCAGCAGCCAAGGGGCTAGCGGGGTATTCAATGAGCAGTTCTTC
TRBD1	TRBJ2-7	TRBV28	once	CASSQRQGHYEQYF	TGTGCCAGCAGCCAAAGACAGGGGCACTACGAGCAGTACTTC
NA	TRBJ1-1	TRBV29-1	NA	CSVARSMNTEAFF	TGCAGCGTTGCGCGGAGCATGAACACTGAAGCTTTCTTT
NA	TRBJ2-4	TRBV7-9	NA	CASGDSLAKNIQYF	TGTGCCAGCGGCGACTCACTAGCCAAAAACATTCAGTACTTC
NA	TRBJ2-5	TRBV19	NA	CASSPAGKYQETQYF	TGTGCCAGTAGTCCGGCAGGGAAGTACCAAGAGACCCAGTACTTC
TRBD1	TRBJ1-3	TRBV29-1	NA	CSAGGFGNTIYF	TGCAGCGCAGGGGGCTTCGGAAACACCATATATTTT
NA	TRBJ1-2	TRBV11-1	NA	CASSLAPRPGPGYTF	TGTGCCAGCAGCTTAGCCCCCCGTCCCGGTCCAGGCTACACCTTC
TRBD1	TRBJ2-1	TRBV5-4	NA	CASSLGPAGGYNEQFF	TGTGCCAGCAGCTTGGGCCCGGCAGGGGGATACAATGAGCAGTTCTTC